The 13 T cell receptor beta chains below come from one sample, sequenced in a study of neurological immune-mediated disorders. TCRdb itself ran the 5' RACE reads through MiXCR, one entry per CDR3 protein. This table has 70,000 to 95,000 distinct CDR3 sequences, about 13% appearing once. Time point noted: longitudinal time-point 2. Material: PBMCs. These receptors were taken from a female donor with HTLV-1-associated myelopathy (HAM/TSP).

Many counts were recorded for this clonotype. The V and J genes are TRBV5-1 and TRBJ1-1, with D possibly TRBD1 on 6 matching bases. Trimming stripped 4 bases from V and 1 base from J, with 17 bases between. The CDR3 length is 16 residues. CDR1 and CDR2 from the germline V gene are SGHRS and YFSETQ. The CDR3 coding sequence is TGCGCCAGCAGCCCCGGAACTCGGACAGAGAACACTGAAGCTTTCTTT. It specifies CASSPGTRTENTEAFF.

Ten or more counts support this clonotype. CDR3 sequence reads: CASRPEHTGELFF. DNA for the CDR3: TGTGCCAGCAGGCCCGAGCACACCGGGGAGCTGTTTTTT. The V gene is TRBV3-1, the J gene TRBJ2-2; D ambiguous. V lost 6 bases and J lost 3, with 8 bases in between. CDR1 is LGHDT and CDR2 is YNNKEL in the germline V gene (reference sequence). The length of the CDR3 is 13 residues.

This clonotype was counted at least ten times. This sequence joins TRBV6-5 and TRBJ2-5; TRBD2 is a possible D gene (5 bases). V was trimmed by 6 bases and J by 5 bases, leaving 16 bases between them. The CDR3 totals 14 residues. Germline V gives CDR1 MNHEY, CDR2 SVGAGI. This CDR3 is CASRSLGGEETQYF. The CDR3 nucleotides read TGTGCCAGCAGATCCCTTGGAGGCGAGGAGACCCAGTACTTC.

There are many counts of this clonotype. The chain joins TRBV5-5 to TRBJ2-5; 7 bases match TRBD1. Germline CDR1 reads SGHKS; CDR2 reads YYEKEE (reference sequence). This CDR3 is 14 amino acids long. Losses at the gene ends were 4 bases for V and 4 bases for J; bases not matched to a gene: 7. CDR3 bases: TGTGCCAGCAGCACGGGGACAGCTCGAGAGACCCAGTACTTC. Translating it yields CASSTGTARETQYF.

Concerning this clonotype: A read error may be the cause here, since a much bigger clone is one base away. The gene calls are TRBV3-1 and TRBJ1-1; no reliable D call. The CDR3 is 13 residues long. Germline assignment: CDR1 LGHDT and CDR2 YNNKEL (reference sequence). The CDR3, as DNA: TGTGCCAGCAGCCAAGAGGATTGGACTGAAGCTTTGTTT. Translation: CASSQEDWTEALF. Full variable domain (outside the CDR3, taken from reference TRBV3-1 and TRBJ1-1): DTAVSQTPKYLVTQMGNDKSIKCEQNLGHDTMYWYKQDSKKFLKIMFSYNNKELIINETVPNRFSPKSPDKAHLNLHINSLELGDSAVYFCASSQEDWTEALFGQGTRLTVV.

Only a few counts were recorded for this clonotype. The DNA of the CDR3 is TGTGCCAGCAGCTTGCGGGGGGGGCGCGAAGCTTTCTTT. Residues: CASSLRGGREAFF. The chain combines TRBV7-3 with TRBJ1-1; possibly TRBD1 for D (6 bases). This CDR3 has 13 residues. Per germline, CDR1 SGHTA and CDR2 FQGTGA. Trimming left V 3 bases short and J 8 bases short, with 13 bases between.

This clonotype was seen ten or more times. The rearrangement joins TRBV3-1 to TRBJ1-6, with TRBD1 identical over 9 bases. CDR1 is LGHDT, CDR2 YNNKEL, per germline (reference sequence). With 0 bases clipped from V and 8 bases from J, the junction kept 2 bases outside the gene matches. The CDR3 spans 15 residues. CDR3 in DNA: TGTGCCAGCAGCCAAGAGCGGACAGGGGATTCACCCCTCCACTTT. Translated: CASSQERTGDSPLHF.

This clonotype was observed at least ten times. The rearrangement links TRBV5-1 to TRBJ2-5; 7 bases line up with TRBD1. Germline V gene data show CDR1 as SGHRS and CDR2 as YFSETQ. V gave up 3 bases and J gave up 5 bases; unmatched junction bases: 13. CDR3 length: 16 amino acids. CDR3 amino acids: CASSSGSGGIGETQYF. CDR3 bases: TGCGCCAGCAGCTCTGGATCAGGGGGAATTGGGGAGACCCAGTACTTC.

This clonotype was recorded at least ten times. The chain uses TRBV21-1 and TRBJ1-5. TRBV21-1 counts as a pseudogene. The CDR3 loop spans 15 amino acids. The CDR3 coding sequence is TGTGCCAGCAGCAAACCCTCCCAGCCCAATCAGCCCCAGCATTTT. This codes for CASSKPSQPNQPQHF.

This clonotype was seen many times. V gene TRBV24-1 combines with J gene TRBJ1-6; D may be TRBD1 (5 bases). The CDR3 spans 16 residues. Germline CDR1 KGHDR, CDR2 SFDVKD. V was pared by 3 bases and J by 5 bases, with 13 bases between. CDR3 coding DNA: TGTGCCACCAGTGATGCCGGCCTAGGGGATAATTCACCCCTCCACTTT. Protein: CATSDAGLGDNSPLHF.

This clonotype was observed at least ten times. The chain has TRBV9 and TRBJ1-6; D might be TRBD1 (6 bases). V lost 4 bases, J lost 4 bases, and 15 bases lay in between. Germline loops: CDR1 SGDLS, CDR2 YYNGEE. The CDR3 runs to 16 residues. Here the CDR3 DNA reads TGTGCCAGCAGCCCAGGTGGGGACACTTATAATTCACCCCTCCACTTT. It yields the protein CASSPGGDTYNSPLHF. Based on the CDR3 plus reference TRBV9 and TRBJ1-6, the full variable domain is DSGVTQTPKHLITATGQRVTLRCSPRSGDLSVYWYQQSLDQGLQFLIQYYNGEERAKGNILERFSAQQFPDLHSELNLSSLELGDSALYFCASSPGGDTYNSPLHFGNGTRLTVT.

This clonotype was seen many times. J is TRBJ2-5 and V is TRBV7-2; D gene ambiguous. The CDR3 is made up of 13 amino acids. Germline CDR1 SGHTA, CDR2 FQGNSA. Trimming shortened V by 6 bases and J by 7 bases, and 15 bases separated the two germline ends. CDR3 DNA: TGTGCCAGCAGTCCCAACGATCCGGGGACCCAGTACTTC. Translated, it gives CASSPNDPGTQYF.

This clonotype occurred once. Being one base from a much bigger clone, this may be a read error. This rearrangement joins TRBV10-3 to TRBJ2-3; perhaps TRBD2 as D (5 bases). The V and J ends lost 6 bases and 10 bases respectively, with 17 bases between them. Germline CDR1 reads ENHRY; CDR2 reads SYGVKD. The CDR3 has 13 residues. The CDR3 sequence is CAIREPGKEAQYF. CDR3 bases: TGTGCCATCAGGGAGCCGGGGAAGGAGGCGCAGTATTTT.